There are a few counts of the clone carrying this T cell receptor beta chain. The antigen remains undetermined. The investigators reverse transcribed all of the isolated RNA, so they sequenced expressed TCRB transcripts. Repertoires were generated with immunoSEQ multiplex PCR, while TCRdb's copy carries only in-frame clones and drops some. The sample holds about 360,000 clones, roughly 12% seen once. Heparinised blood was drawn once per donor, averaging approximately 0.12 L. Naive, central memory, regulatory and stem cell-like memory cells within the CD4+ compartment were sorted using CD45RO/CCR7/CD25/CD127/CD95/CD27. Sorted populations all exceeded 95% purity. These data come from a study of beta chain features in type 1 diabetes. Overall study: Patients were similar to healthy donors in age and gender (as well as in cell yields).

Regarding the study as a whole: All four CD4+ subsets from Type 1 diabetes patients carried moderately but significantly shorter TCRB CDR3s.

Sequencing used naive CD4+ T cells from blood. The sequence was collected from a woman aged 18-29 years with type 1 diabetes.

This CDR3 is CASSRQDYTGELFF. DNA of the CDR3: TGTGCCAGCTCACGACAGGATTACACCGGGGAGCTGTTTTTT. This rearrangement joins TRBV18 to TRBJ2-2, with D maybe TRBD1 (6 bases). V lost 4 bases, J lost 3 bases, and 9 bases lay in between. Germline CDR1 is KGHSH and CDR2 is LQKENI. The CDR3 covers 14 residues.